This TCR beta chain originates from a study of blood T cell repertoires in COVID-19. Clinical history as reported by participants underpinned cohort assignment. This table comes from immunoSEQ multiplex PCR, and its TCRdb copy is limited to in-frame clones, with some not included. This table has under 150,000 clones, approximately 86% appearing once. Trimming removed 5 bases from V and 2 bases from J; junction bases left unmatched: 3. This CDR3 has 13 residues. Looked up from germline, CDR1 is WNHNN and CDR2 is SYGVQD (reference sequence). Sequencing was carried out using PBMCs or T cells enriched from blood (not recorded which). V usage is TRBV10-1 and J usage is TRBJ2-7; 7 bases align to TRBD1. This TCR came from a woman in her forties or fifties who had recovered from COVID-19. CDR3 sequence (DNA): TGCGCCAGCAGTAAGGGACAGACCTACGAGCAGTACTTC. This codes for CASSKGQTYEQYF.